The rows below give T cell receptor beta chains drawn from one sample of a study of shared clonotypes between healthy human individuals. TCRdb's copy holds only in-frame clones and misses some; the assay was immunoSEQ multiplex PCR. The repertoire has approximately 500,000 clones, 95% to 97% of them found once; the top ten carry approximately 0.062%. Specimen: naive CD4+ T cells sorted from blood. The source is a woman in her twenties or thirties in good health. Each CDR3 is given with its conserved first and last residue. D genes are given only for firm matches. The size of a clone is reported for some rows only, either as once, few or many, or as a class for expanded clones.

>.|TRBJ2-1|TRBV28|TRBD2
CASSWGLAGEREQFF
TGTGCCAGCAGTTGGGGACTAGCGGGAGAAAGGGAGCAGTTCTTC
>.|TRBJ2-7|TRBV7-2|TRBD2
CASSSPGLHEQYF
TGTGCCAGCAGCTCACCGGGACTACACGAGCAGTACTTC
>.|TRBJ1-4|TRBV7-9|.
CASSLTVNEKLFF
TGTGCCAGCAGCCTGACGGTTAATGAAAAACTGTTTTTT
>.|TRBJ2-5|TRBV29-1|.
CSVPKGSLGETQYF
TGCAGCGTTCCCAAGGGCAGCCTTGGAGAGACCCAGTACTTC
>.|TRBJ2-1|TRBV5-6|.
CASSLNNEQFF
TGTGCCAGCAGCTTGAACAATGAGCAGTTCTTC
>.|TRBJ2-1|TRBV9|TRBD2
CASSGQSGLAGGWNEQFF
TGTGCCAGCAGCGGTCAGTCAGGACTAGCGGGAGGGTGGAATGAGCAGTTCTTC
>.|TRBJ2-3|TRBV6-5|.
CASSTPLTDTQYF
TGTGCCAGCAGCACACCTCTCACAGATACGCAGTATTTT
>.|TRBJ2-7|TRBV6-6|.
CARPGPGDGGEQYF
TGTGCCCGTCCGGGCCCAGGGGATGGAGGCGAGCAGTACTTC
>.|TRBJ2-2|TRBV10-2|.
CASSERGGELFF
TGCGCCAGCAGTGAGAGAGGGGGGGAGCTGTTTTTT
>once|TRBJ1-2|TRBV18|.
CASSPGRKDYGYTF
TGTGCCAGCTCACCCGGGCGGAAAGACTATGGCTACACCTTC
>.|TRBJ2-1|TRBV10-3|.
CAITEGYNEQFF
TGTGCCATCACCGAGGGCTACAATGAGCAGTTCTTC
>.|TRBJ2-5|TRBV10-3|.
CAISERGVGETQYF
TGTGCCATCAGTGAAAGAGGGGTCGGAGAGACCCAGTACTTC
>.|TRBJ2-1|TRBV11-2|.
CASSLRVNEQFF
TGTGCCAGCAGCTTACGGGTCAATGAGCAGTTCTTC
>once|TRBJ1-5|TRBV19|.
CASSIPNQPQHF
TGTGCCAGTAGTATTCCCAATCAGCCCCAGCATTTT
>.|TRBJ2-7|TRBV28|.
CASSLGGRNEQYF
TGTGCCAGCAGTTTAGGAGGACGGAACGAGCAGTACTTC
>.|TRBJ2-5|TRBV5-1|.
CASSLAGSGETQYF
TGCGCCAGCAGCTTGGCAGGATCCGGGGAGACCCAGTACTTC
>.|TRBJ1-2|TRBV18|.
CASSPREGVYGYTF
TGTGCCAGCTCGCCGAGAGAGGGAGTCTATGGCTACACCTTC
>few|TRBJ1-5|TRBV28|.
CASSFASGYYQPQHF
TGTGCCAGCAGTTTTGCTAGTGGTTACTATCAGCCCCAGCATTTT
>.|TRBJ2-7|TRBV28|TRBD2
CASSTLAGAGEQYF
TGTGCCAGCAGCACACTAGCGGGAGCGGGGGAGCAGTACTTC
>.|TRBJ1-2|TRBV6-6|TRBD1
CASSPDRVYGYTF
TGTGCCAGCAGTCCGGACAGGGTCTATGGCTACACCTTC
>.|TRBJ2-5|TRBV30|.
CAWSTTGTLETQYF
TGTGCCTGGAGTACGACTGGGACCTTAGAGACCCAGTACTTC
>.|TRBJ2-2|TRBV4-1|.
CASSQLLGTGELFF
TGCGCCAGCAGCCAACTACTTGGCACCGGGGAGCTGTTTTTT
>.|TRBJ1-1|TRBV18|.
CASSPQGNTEAFF
TGTGCCAGCTCACCTCAGGGGAACACTGAAGCTTTCTTT
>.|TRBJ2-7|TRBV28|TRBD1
CASTQRDRAHYEQYF
TGTGCCAGCACCCAGCGAGACAGGGCTCATTACGAGCAGTACTTC
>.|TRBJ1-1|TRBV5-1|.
CASSLAGRETEAFF
TGCGCCAGCAGCTTGGCCGGACGGGAAACTGAAGCTTTCTTT
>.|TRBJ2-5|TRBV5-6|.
CASSLRWEVETQYF
TGTGCCAGCAGCTTGCGTTGGGAGGTGGAGACCCAGTACTTC
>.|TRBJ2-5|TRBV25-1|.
CASSDPAGRETQYF
TGTGCCAGCAGTGACCCCGCAGGGCGAGAGACCCAGTACTTC
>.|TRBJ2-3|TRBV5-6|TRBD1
CASSPGQGAADTQYF
TGTGCCAGCAGCCCGGGACAGGGGGCGGCAGATACGCAGTATTTT